This TCR beta chain derives from a study of blood T cell repertoires in COVID-19. Study at large: The samples span acute and convalescent COVID-19 from the United States, Italy and Spain. The analysed material was cDNA or gDNA that came from T cells, B-cell-depleted T cells, or PBMCs.

Assay used: immunoSEQ multiplex PCR; TCRdb lists only in-frame clones, some missing. The repertoire consists of more than 300,000 clones, with about 87% occurring once and the leading ten covering roughly a tenth. The CDR3 contains 15 residues. Looked up from germline, CDR1 is MNHEY and CDR2 is SVGEGT. Losses at the gene ends were 4 bases for V and 9 bases for J; bases not matched to a gene: 11. Seattle patients were enrolled during active infection and followed longitudinally. This TCR derives from a woman aged 30 to 39 with COVID-19, enrolled during active disease. The specimen sequenced was peripheral blood. This chain connects TRBV6-2 or TRBV6-3 to TRBJ2-1; 8 bases align to TRBD2. DNA of the CDR3: TGTGCCAGCAGTTCGGGAACGCGGGGGGTGATTGAGCAGTTCTTC. Residues: CASSSGTRGVIEQFF.